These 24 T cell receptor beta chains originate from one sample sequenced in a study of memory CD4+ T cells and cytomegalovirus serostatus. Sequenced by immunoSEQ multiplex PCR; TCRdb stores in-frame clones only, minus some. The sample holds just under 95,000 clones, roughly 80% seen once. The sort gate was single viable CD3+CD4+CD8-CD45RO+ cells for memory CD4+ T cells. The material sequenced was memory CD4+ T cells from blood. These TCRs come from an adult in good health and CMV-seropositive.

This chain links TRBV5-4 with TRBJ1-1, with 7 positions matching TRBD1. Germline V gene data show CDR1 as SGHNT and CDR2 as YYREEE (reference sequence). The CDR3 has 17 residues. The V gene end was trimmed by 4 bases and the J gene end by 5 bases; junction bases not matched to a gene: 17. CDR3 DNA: TGTGCCAGCAGCCACCCCCGGGACAGCGACAGGCGGACTGAAGCTTTCTTT. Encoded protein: CASSHPRDSDRRTEAFF.

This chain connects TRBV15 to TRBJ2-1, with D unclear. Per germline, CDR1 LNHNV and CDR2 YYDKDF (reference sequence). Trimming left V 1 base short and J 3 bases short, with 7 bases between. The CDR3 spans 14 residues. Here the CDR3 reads CATSRGVGYNEQFF. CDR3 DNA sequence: TGTGCCACCAGCAGAGGGGTGGGCTACAATGAGCAGTTCTTC.

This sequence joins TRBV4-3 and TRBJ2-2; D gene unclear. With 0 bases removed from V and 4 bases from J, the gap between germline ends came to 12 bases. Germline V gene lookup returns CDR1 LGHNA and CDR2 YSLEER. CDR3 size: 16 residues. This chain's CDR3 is CASSQDGNPGTGELFF. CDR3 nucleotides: TGCGCCAGCAGCCAAGATGGAAACCCGGGCACCGGGGAGCTGTTTTTT.

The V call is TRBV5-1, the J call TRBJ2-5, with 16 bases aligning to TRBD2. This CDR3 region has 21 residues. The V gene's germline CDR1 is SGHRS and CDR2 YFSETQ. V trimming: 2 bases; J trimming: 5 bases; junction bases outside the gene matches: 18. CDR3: CASSLETGTSGRAGPRETQYF. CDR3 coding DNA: TGCGCCAGCAGCTTAGAAACCGGGACTAGCGGGAGGGCCGGGCCCAGGGAGACCCAGTACTTC.

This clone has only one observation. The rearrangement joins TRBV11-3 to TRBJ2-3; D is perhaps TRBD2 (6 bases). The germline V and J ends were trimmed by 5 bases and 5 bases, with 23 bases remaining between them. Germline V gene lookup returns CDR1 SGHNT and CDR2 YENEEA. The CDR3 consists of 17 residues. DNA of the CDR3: TGTGCCAGCAGCCAACGGTGGGAAACGGGGGTTCAAGATACGCAGTATTTT. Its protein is CASSQRWETGVQDTQYF.

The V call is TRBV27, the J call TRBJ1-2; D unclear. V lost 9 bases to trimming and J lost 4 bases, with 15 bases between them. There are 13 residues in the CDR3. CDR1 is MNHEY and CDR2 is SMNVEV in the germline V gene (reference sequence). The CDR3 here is CASLGPSGYGYTF. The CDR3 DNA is TGTGCCAGTCTGGGCCCCTCGGGCTATGGCTACACCTTC.

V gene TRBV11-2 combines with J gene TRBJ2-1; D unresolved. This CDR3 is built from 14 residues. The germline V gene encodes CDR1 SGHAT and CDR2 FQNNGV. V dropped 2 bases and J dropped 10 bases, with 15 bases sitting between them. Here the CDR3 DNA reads TGTGCCAGCAGCTTATCCCAGCTCCTGAACGAGCAGTTCTTC. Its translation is CASSLSQLLNEQFF. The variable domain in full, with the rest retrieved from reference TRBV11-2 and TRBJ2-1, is EAGVAQSPRYKIIEKRQSVAFWCNPISGHATLYWYQQILGQGPKLLIQFQNNGVVDDSQLPKDRFSAERLKGVDSTLKIQPAKLEDSAVYLCASSLSQLLNEQFFGPGTRLTVL.

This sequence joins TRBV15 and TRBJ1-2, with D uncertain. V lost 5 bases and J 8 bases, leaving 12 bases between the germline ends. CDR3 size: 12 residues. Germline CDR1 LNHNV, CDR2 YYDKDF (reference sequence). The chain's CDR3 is CATSQARGGYTF. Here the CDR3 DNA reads TGTGCCACCAGCCAGGCTCGAGGCGGCTACACCTTC.

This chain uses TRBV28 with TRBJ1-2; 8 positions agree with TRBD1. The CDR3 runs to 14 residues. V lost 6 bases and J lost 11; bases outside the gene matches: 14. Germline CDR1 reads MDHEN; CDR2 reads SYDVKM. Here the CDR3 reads CASSQHRGWDWYTF. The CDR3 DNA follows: TGTGCCAGCAGCCAGCACAGGGGGTGGGATTGGTACACCTTC.

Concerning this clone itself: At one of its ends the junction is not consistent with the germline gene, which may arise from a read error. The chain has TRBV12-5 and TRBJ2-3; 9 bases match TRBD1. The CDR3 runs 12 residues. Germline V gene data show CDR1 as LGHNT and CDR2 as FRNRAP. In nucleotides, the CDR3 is TGTGCTAGTGGTTTTCCGGGACAGGGAGCCCTTTTT. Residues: CASGFPGQGALF. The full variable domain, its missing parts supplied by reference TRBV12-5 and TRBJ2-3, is DARVTQTPRHKVTEMGQEVTMRCQPILGHNTVFWYRQTMMQGLELLAYFRNRAPLDDSGMPKDRFSAEMPDATLATLKIQPSEPRDSAVYFCASGFPGQGALFGPGTRLTVL.

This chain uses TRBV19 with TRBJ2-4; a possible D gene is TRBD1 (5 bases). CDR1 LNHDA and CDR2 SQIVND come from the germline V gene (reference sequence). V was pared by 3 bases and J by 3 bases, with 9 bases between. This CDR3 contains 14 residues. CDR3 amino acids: CASSMGQHKNIQYF. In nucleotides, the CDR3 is TGTGCCAGTAGTATGGGGCAGCACAAAAACATTCAGTACTTC.

The CDR3 region has the DNA TGTGCCAGCAGCGTTCAGGGCACCTATGGCTACACCTTC. Protein sequence: CASSVQGTYGYTF. The chain links TRBV28 to TRBJ1-2; TRBD1 might be the D (5 bases). Looked up from germline, CDR1 is MDHEN and CDR2 is SYDVKM. V shed 6 bases and J shed 4 bases, with 12 bases lying between them. The CDR3 spans 13 residues.

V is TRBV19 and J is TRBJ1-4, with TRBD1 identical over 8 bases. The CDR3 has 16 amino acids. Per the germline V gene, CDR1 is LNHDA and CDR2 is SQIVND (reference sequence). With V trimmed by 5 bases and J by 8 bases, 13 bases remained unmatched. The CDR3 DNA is TGTGCCAGTAGTGGCGACAGGGGAAGATCGAGGGAAAAACTGTTTTTT. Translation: CASSGDRGRSREKLFF.

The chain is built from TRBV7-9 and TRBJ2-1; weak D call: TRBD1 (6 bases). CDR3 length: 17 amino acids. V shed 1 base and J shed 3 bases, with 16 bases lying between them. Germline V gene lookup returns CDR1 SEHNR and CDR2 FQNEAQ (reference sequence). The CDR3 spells CASSLGLTGTGYNEQFF. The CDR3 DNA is TGTGCCAGCAGCTTAGGTCTGACAGGAACGGGCTACAATGAGCAGTTCTTC.

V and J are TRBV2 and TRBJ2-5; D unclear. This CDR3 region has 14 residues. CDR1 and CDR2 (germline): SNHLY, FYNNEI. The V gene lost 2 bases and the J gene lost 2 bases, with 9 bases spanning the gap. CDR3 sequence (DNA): TGTGCCAGCAGTGAAAATGGGTGGCAAGAGACCCAGTACTTC. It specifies CASSENGWQETQYF.

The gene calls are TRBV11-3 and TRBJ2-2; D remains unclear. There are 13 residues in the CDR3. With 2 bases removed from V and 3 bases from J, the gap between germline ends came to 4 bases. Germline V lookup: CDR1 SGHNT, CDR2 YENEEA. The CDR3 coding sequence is TGTGCCAGCAGCTTATTGGACACCGGGGAGCTGTTTTTT. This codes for CASSLLDTGELFF. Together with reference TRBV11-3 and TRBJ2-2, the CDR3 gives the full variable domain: EAGVVQSPRYKIIEKKQPVAFWCNPISGHNTLYWYLQNLGQGPELLIRYENEEAVDDSQLPKDRFSAERLKGVDSTLKIQPAELGDSAVYLCASSLLDTGELFFGEGSRLTVL.

The DNA for the CDR3 is TGTGCCAGTAGGCCCCGGGACTGGCAGCGGGAGACCCAGTACTTC. Its protein product is CASRPRDWQRETQYF. V is TRBV19 and J is TRBJ2-5, with a possible D match to TRBD2 (6 bases). The CDR3 sequence is 15 residues long. The V end lost 6 bases, the J end lost 5 bases, and 19 bases lay between the germline ends. CDR1 and CDR2 from the germline V gene are LNHDA and SQIVND (reference sequence).

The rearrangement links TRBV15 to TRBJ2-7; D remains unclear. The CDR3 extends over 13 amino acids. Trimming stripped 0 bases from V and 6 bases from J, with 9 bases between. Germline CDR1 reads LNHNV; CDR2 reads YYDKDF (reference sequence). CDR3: CATSRDVLGEQYF. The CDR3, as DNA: TGTGCCACCAGCAGAGATGTGCTGGGCGAGCAGTACTTC.

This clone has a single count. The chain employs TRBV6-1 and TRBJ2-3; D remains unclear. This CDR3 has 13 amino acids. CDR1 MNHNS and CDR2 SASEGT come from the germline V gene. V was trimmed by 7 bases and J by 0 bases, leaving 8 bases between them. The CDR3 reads CASNSMSTDTQYF. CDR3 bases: TGTGCCAGCAACAGCATGAGCACAGATACGCAGTATTTT.

The CDR3 sequence: CASRPGTSGRVVQYF. In nucleotides, the CDR3 is TGTGCCAGCAGGCCCGGGACTAGCGGGAGAGTAGTGCAGTACTTC. This chain uses TRBV27 with TRBJ2-7; TRBD2 matches at 14 bases. Unmatched junction bases numbered 10, after V lost 6 bases and J lost 9 bases. Germline V gene lookup returns CDR1 MNHEY and CDR2 SMNVEV (reference sequence). This CDR3 is 15 amino acids long.

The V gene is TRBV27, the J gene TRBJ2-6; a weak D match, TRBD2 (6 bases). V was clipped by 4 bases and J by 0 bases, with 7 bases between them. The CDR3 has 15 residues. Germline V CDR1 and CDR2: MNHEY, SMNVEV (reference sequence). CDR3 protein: CASSYGSSGANVLTF. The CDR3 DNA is TGTGCCAGCAGTTACGGGAGCTCTGGGGCCAACGTCCTGACTTTC.

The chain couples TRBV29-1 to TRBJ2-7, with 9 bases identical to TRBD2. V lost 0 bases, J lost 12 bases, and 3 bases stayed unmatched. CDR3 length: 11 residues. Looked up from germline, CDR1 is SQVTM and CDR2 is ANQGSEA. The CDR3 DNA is TGCAGCGTTGAAGACTCTAGCGGGACGTACTTC. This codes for CSVEDSSGTYF.

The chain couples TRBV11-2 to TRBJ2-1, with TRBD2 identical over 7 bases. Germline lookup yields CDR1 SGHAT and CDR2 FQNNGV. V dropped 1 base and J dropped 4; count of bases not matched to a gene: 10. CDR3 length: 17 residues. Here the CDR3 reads CASSLAFGGSGYNEQFF. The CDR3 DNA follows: TGTGCCAGCAGCTTAGCTTTTGGCGGGAGTGGGTACAATGAGCAGTTCTTC.

Written as DNA, the CDR3 is TGTGCCAGCAGCCTCCGGACCTGGGGAATTCAGTACTTC. Residues: CASSLRTWGIQYF. V is TRBV7-2 and J is TRBJ2-4; D unclear. Between the trimmed V and J ends, which lost 5 bases and 10 bases, there was a span of 15 bases. Germline values: CDR1 SGHTA, CDR2 FQGNSA. This CDR3 is 13 amino acids long.